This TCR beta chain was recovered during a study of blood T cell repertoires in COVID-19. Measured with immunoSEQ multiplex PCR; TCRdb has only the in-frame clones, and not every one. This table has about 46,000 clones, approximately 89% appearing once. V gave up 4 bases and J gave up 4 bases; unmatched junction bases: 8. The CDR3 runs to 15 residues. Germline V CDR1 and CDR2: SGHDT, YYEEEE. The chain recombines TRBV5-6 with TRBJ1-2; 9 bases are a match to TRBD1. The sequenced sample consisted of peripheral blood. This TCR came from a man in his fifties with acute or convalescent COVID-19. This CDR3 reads CASSENRGRGYGYTF. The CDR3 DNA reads TGTGCCAGCAGCGAGAACAGGGGGCGCGGCTATGGCTACACCTTC.